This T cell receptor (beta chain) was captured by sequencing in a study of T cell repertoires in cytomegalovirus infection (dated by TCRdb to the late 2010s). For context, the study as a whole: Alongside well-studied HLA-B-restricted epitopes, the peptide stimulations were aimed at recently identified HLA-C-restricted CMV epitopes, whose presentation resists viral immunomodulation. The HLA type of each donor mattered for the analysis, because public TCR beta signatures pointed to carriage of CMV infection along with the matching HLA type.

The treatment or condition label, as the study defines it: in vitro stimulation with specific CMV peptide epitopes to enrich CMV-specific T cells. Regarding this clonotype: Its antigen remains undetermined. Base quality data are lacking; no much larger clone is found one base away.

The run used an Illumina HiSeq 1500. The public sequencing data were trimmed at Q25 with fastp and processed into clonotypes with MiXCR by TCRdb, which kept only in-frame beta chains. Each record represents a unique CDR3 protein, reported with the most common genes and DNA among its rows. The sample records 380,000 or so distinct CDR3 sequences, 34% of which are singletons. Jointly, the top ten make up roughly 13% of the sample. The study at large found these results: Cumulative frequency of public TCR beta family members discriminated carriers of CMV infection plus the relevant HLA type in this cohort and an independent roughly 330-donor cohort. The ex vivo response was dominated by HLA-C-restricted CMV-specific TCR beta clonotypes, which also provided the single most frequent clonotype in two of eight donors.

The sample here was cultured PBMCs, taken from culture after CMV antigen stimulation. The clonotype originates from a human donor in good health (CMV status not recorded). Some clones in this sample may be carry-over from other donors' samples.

CDR3 reads: CASGSPAVESNQPQHF. The nucleotide sequence is TGTGCCAGCGGGTCCCCGGCAGTGGAGAGCAATCAGCCCCAGCATTTT. The sequence links TRBV28 to TRBJ1-5; the D segment cannot be called with confidence. Counted from cysteine to phenylalanine, this CDR3 has 16 amino acids. Of all the DNA, just the CDR3 is kept, 48 bases in frame from base 1. Trimming at the junction amounts to 8 bases on V and 1 base on J, and the germline ends lie 18 bases apart. CDR1 MDHEN and CDR2 SYDVKM were looked up in the germline V gene. Outside the CDR3, residues come from the reference TRBV28 and TRBJ1-5 proteins, so the full variable domain is: DVKVTQSSRYLVKRTGEKVFLECVQDMDHENMFWYRQDPGLGLRLIYFSYDVKMKEKGDIPEGYSVSREKKERFSLILESASTNQTSMYLCASGSPAVESNQPQHFGDGTRLSIL.